These 2 T cell receptor beta chains were all obtained from the same sample, sequenced in a study of T cell changes during pregnancy in multiple sclerosis. Clones were read by immunoSEQ multiplex PCR, and TCRdb kept only the in-frame ones, dropping some. This table holds roughly 100,000 clones, roughly nine tenths found once. This specimen consisted of peripheral blood, obtained after pregnancy. Receptor source: a female donor with multiple sclerosis, enrolled in a pregnancy study.

The rearrangement joins TRBV6-5 to TRBJ2-7; weak D call: TRBD2 (5 bases). V lost 5 bases, J lost 2 bases, and 13 bases lay in between. This CDR3 has 14 residues. CDR1 is MNHEY, CDR2 SVGAGI, per germline. CDR3 sequence (DNA): TGTGCCAGCAGTCCCCGCCGGAGGACCTACGAGCAGTACTTC. Translated, it gives CASSPRRRTYEQYF.

The chain couples TRBV29-1 to TRBJ1-3; D unclear. The CDR3 is 15 residues long. Per the germline V gene, CDR1 is SQVTM and CDR2 is ANQGSEA. The ends were cut back, 4 bases at V and 0 bases at J, with 13 bases in the middle. DNA of the CDR3: TGCAGCGTTGTGGCAGGCAAGAGCTCTGGAAACACCATATATTTT. Translating it yields CSVVAGKSSGNTIYF.